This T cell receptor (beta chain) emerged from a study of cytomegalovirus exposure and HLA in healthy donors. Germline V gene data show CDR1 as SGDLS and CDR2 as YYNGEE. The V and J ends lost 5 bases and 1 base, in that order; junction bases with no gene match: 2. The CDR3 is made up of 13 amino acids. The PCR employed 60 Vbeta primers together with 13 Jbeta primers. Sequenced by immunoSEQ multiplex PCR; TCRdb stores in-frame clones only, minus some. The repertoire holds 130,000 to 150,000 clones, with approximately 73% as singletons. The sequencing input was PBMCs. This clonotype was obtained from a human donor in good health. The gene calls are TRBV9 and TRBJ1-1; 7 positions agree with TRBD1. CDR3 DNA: TGTGCCAGCAGACGACAGGGGAACACTGAAGCTTTCTTT. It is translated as CASRRQGNTEAFF.